A single sample is the source of the 22 T cell receptor beta chains below, sequenced in a study of Graves' ophthalmopathy and Graves' hyperthyroidism. RNA served as the template for amplifying TCR beta CDR3 regions. In the first round, RT-PCR was carried out with HTBI primers, and a multiplex PCR formed the second round. TCRdb reanalysed the multiplex PCR reads using MiXCR and keeps one entry per CDR3 protein. Of about 620,000 distinct CDR3 sequences listed, about 20% are singletons. Sequenced: peripheral blood. The receptors come from a woman aged 18-29 years with stable Graves' hyperthyroidism. Some clones in this sample may be carry-over from other donors' samples.

V is TRBV18 and J is TRBJ1-1; TRBD1 aligns across 7 bases. V was clipped by 3 bases and J by 7 bases; unmatched bases: 8. CDR3 length: 14 amino acids. Germline assignment: CDR1 KGHSH and CDR2 LQKENI. The CDR3 is CASSPLQGQGEAFF. CDR3 nucleotides: TGTGCCAGCTCACCCCTACAGGGGCAGGGTGAAGCTTTCTTT.

The chain carries TRBV6-1 and TRBJ2-7; TRBD1 matches at 9 bases. The CDR3 covers 14 residues. Trimming cost V 7 bases and J 3 bases; bases outside gene matches: 7. Germline-derived CDR1 and CDR2 are MNHNS and SASEGT. In nucleotides, the CDR3 is TGTGCCAGCAAATCGGGGACAGGGTACTACGAGCAGTACTTC. Protein product: CASKSGTGYYEQYF.

This chain connects TRBV7-2 to TRBJ2-7; 7 nucleotides line up with TRBD1. The CDR3 is 14 residues long. The germline V gene encodes CDR1 SGHTA and CDR2 FQGNSA. Unmatched junction bases numbered 7, after V lost 5 bases and J lost 3 bases. The CDR3 nucleotides read TGTGCCAGCAGCCGGGACAGACGAGACTACGAGCAGTACTTC. This gives the protein CASSRDRRDYEQYF.

This clonotype was seen repeatedly, ten times or more. CDR3 amino acids: CASSPWATGELFF. DNA for the CDR3: TGTGCCAGCAGCCCCTGGGCAACCGGGGAGCTGTTTTTT. The chain carries TRBV11-2 and TRBJ2-2; no clear D. Looked up from germline, CDR1 is SGHAT and CDR2 is FQNNGV. V shed 5 bases and J shed 5 bases, with 9 bases lying between them. This CDR3 has 13 residues.

This clonotype was seen ten or more times. The J gene is TRBJ2-2, the V gene TRBV6-1, with D possibly TRBD1 on 6 matching bases. V was cut by 5 bases and J by 5 bases, with 15 bases left in between. The CDR3 spans 15 residues. From germline, CDR1 is MNHNS and CDR2 SASEGT. In DNA form, the CDR3 reads TGTGCCAGCAGTCGGCGGACAGTGGGGACCGGGGAGCTGTTTTTT. It encodes CASSRRTVGTGELFF.

The rearrangement links TRBV20-1 to TRBJ2-2; 16 nucleotides agree with TRBD2. CDR1 is DFQATT and CDR2 is SNEGSKA in the germline V gene (reference sequence). The length of the CDR3 is 16 residues. Germline trimming cut 3 bases from V and 6 bases from J; bases unmatched to any gene: 4. CDR3 residues: CSARSGTSGRAGELFF. The CDR3, as DNA: TGCAGTGCTAGGTCTGGGACTAGCGGGAGGGCCGGGGAGCTGTTTTTT.

This clonotype was observed at least ten times. The rearrangement links TRBV28 to TRBJ2-2, with 8 bases aligning to TRBD2. Germline loops: CDR1 MDHEN, CDR2 SYDVKM. V lost 2 bases to trimming and J lost 7 bases; unmatched junction nucleotides: 9. The CDR3 runs 16 residues. DNA of the CDR3: TGTGCCAGCAGTTTACTCCGCGGAGCGGGGGACGGGGAGCTGTTTTTT. This codes for CASSLLRGAGDGELFF.

In this sample, this clonotype turned up many times. The chain employs TRBV6-2 or TRBV6-3 and TRBJ1-1; a possible D gene is TRBD1 (6 bases). The V gene lost 0 bases and the J gene lost 4 bases, with 12 bases spanning the gap. The germline gives CDR1 MNHEY, CDR2 SVGEGT. The CDR3 runs to 15 residues. The CDR3 DNA follows: TGTGCCAGCAGTTACTCGAAAGTGGGGGCCACTGAAGCTTTCTTT. Translated, it gives CASSYSKVGATEAFF.

There are a few counts of this clonotype. The rearrangement links TRBV3-1 to TRBJ2-7; D remains ambiguous. Germline V gene lookup returns CDR1 LGHDT and CDR2 YNNKEL (reference sequence). CDR3 length equals 15 residues. Trimming took 0 bases from V and 2 from J, leaving 11 bases between them. CDR3 bases: TGTGCCAGCAGCCAAGAAGGAGCGAAGACCTACGAGCAGTACTTC. Translation: CASSQEGAKTYEQYF.

Many counts were recorded for this clonotype. J is TRBJ2-7 and V is TRBV6-5; D assignment may be TRBD1 or TRBD2 (5 bases each). The V end was cut by 6 bases, the J end by 0 bases, with 12 bases between. The V gene's germline CDR1 is MNHEY and CDR2 SVGAGI. This CDR3 region has 14 residues. CDR3 sequence reads: CASSYRGSSYEQYF. CDR3 nucleotide sequence: TGTGCCAGCAGCTATCGGGGCAGCTCCTACGAGCAGTACTTC.

In this sample, this clonotype turned up a few times. The J gene is TRBJ2-3, the V gene TRBV12-3 or TRBV12-4, with 7 bases matching TRBD2. V lost 5 bases, J lost 4 bases, and 9 bases stayed unmatched. The length of the CDR3 is 15 residues. The CDR3 DNA is TGTGCCAGCAGTCCTGATGGGGGAGGGTCAGATACGCAGTATTTT. This codes for CASSPDGGGSDTQYF.

CDR3 amino acids: CSAREDGYTEAFF. CDR3 DNA sequence: TGCAGTGCTAGAGAGGATGGGTACACTGAAGCTTTCTTT. The chain has TRBV20-1 and TRBJ1-1, with no clear D. Trimming stripped 0 bases from V and 3 bases from J, with 8 bases between. Germline assignment: CDR1 DFQATT and CDR2 SNEGSKA (reference sequence). The CDR3 runs 13 residues.

The V call is TRBV10-2, the J call TRBJ1-2; D unclear. Trimming shortened V by 3 bases and J by 4 bases, and 9 bases separated the two germline ends. The CDR3 runs 13 residues. Germline-derived CDR1 and CDR2 are WSHSY and SAAADI. The CDR3 loop is CASSDMVGYGYTF. The CDR3 DNA is TGCGCCAGCAGTGATATGGTGGGCTATGGCTACACCTTC.

This clonotype was detected ten times or more. The V gene is TRBV6-5, the J gene TRBJ2-2; 12 nucleotides match TRBD2. Germline-derived CDR1 and CDR2 are MNHEY and SVGAGI. This CDR3 has 19 amino acids. V lost 4 bases and J lost 0; bases outside the gene matches: 9. The CDR3 loop reads CASSSTLGLAGSNTGELFF. The CDR3 nucleotides read TGTGCCAGCAGTTCAACCCTGGGACTAGCGGGTTCGAACACCGGGGAGCTGTTTTTT.

Ten or more counts support this clonotype. This chain connects TRBV12-3 or TRBV12-4 to TRBJ2-7, with D tentatively TRBD2 (7 bases). This CDR3 is built from 18 residues. Deletions cut 5 bases from V and 4 bases from J, with 27 bases between. Here the CDR3 reads CASSPPQKWGGLSYEQYF. CDR3 DNA sequence: TGTGCCAGCAGTCCCCCTCAAAAATGGGGGGGGCTTTCTTACGAGCAGTACTTC.

This clonotype was picked up many times. The chain couples TRBV2 to TRBJ1-1, with D uncertain. Trimming stripped 10 bases from V and 5 bases from J, with 17 bases between. Looked up from germline, CDR1 is SNHLY and CDR2 is FYNNEI. This CDR3 is built from 13 residues. The CDR3 sequence: CATRKMSDTEAFF. The CDR3 nucleotides read TGTGCCACACGTAAGATGTCGGATACTGAAGCTTTCTTT.

This clonotype was detected many times. This chain links TRBV15 with TRBJ2-5; D remains unclear. V gave up 0 bases and J gave up 1 base, with 6 bases separating them. CDR3 length equals 14 residues. CDR1 LNHNV and CDR2 YYDKDF come from the germline V gene (reference sequence). CDR3 protein: CATSRDKAQETQYF. CDR3 sequence (DNA): TGTGCCACCAGCAGAGACAAGGCCCAAGAGACCCAGTACTTC.

In this sample, this clonotype turned up many times. The chain combines TRBV6-5 with TRBJ2-7, with 10 bases aligning to TRBD2. V shed 4 bases and J 4 bases; nucleotides not matched to a gene: 10. The CDR3 totals 16 residues. Germline V CDR1 and CDR2: MNHEY, SVGAGI. This chain's CDR3 is CASSSAGSGGSYEQYF. In nucleotides, the CDR3 is TGTGCCAGCAGTTCCGCCGGTAGCGGGGGGAGTTACGAGCAGTACTTC.

A few counts support this clonotype. This chain's CDR3 is CASSEAGGINSEQFF. The CDR3 DNA reads as TGTGCCAGCAGTGAAGCGGGAGGGATTAACAGTGAGCAGTTCTTC. The rearrangement links TRBV6-1 to TRBJ2-1; 7 positions match TRBD2. The CDR3 has 15 amino acids. CDR1 MNHNS and CDR2 SASEGT come from the germline V gene. V lost 0 bases to trimming and J lost 9 bases; unmatched junction nucleotides: 8.

As for this clonotype: A much larger clonotype is one base distant, so this may be a read error. The chain carries TRBV6-2 or TRBV6-3 and TRBJ1-1, with a tentative D call TRBD1 (5 bases). V was trimmed by 2 bases and J by 4 bases, leaving 8 bases between them. Germline V gene lookup returns CDR1 MNHEY and CDR2 SVGEGT. The CDR3 length is 13 residues. The CDR3: CASSYDGGTEAFF. The CDR3 DNA sequence: TGTGCCAGCAGTTACGACGGGGGCACTGAAGCTTTCTTT.

This clonotype was counted many times. The J gene is TRBJ1-1, the V gene TRBV30; possible D gene TRBD1, 5 bases. The V end was cut by 5 bases, the J end by 12 bases, with 16 bases between. The CDR3 is 11 residues long. Germline V gene data show CDR1 as GTSNPN and CDR2 as SVGIG (reference sequence). Written as DNA, the CDR3 is TGTGCCTGGGAAACCGGGACCTATCCTTTCTTT. Translation: CAWETGTYPFF.

This chain links TRBV12-3 or TRBV12-4 with TRBJ2-7; 8 positions match TRBD2. After removal of 6 bases from V and 1 base from J, the junction contained 8 bases not matched to a gene. This CDR3 has 15 amino acids. The CDR3 here is CASSITSGRSYEQYF. For the CDR3, the DNA is TGTGCCAGCAGCATTACTAGCGGCAGATCCTACGAGCAGTACTTC.